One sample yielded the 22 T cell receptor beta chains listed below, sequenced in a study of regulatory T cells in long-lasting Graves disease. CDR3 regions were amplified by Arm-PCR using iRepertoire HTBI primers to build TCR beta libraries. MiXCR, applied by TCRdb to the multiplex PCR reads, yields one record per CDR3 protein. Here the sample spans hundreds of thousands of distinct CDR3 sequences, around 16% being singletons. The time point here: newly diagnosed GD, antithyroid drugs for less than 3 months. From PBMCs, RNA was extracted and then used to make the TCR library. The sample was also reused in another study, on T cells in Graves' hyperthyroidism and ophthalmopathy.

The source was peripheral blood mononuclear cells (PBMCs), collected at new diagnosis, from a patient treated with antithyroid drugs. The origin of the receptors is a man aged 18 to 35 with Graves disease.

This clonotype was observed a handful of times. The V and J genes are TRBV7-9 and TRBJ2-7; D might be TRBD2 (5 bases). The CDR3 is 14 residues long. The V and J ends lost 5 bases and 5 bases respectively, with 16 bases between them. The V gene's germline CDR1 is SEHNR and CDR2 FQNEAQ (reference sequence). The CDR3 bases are TGTGCCAGCAGCCAACGGACTGGTTCGGACGAGCAGTACTTC. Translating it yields CASSQRTGSDEQYF.

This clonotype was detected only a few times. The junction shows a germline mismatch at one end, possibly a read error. Written as DNA, the CDR3 is TGTGCCAGCAGTGGAATCCAAGGGCTTGAAGAACTGTTTTTT. Amino acid sequence: CASSGIQGLEELFF. This sequence joins TRBV6-1 and TRBJ1-4; no reliable D call. Germline assignment: CDR1 MNHNS and CDR2 SASEGT. The CDR3 runs to 14 residues.

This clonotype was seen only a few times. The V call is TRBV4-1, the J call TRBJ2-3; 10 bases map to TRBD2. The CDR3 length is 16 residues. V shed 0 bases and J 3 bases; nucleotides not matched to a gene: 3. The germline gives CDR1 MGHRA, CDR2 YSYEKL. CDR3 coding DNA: TGCGCCAGCAGCCAAGAAAGCGGGAGGGGAACAGATACGCAGTATTTT. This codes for CASSQESGRGTDTQYF.

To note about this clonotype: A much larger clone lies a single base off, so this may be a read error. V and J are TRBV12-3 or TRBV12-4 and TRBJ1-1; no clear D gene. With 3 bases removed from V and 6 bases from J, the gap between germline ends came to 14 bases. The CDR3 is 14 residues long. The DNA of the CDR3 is TGTGCCAGCAGTTTTTCCGGTCCCATAGCTGAAGCTTTCTTT. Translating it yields CASSFSGPIAEAFF.

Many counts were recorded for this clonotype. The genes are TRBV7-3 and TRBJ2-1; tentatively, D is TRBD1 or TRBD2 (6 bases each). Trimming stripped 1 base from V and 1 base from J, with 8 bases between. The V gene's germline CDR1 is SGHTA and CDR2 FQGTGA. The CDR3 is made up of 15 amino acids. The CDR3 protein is CASSLKGGSYNEQFF. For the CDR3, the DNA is TGTGCCAGCAGCTTAAAGGGGGGATCCTACAATGAGCAGTTCTTC.

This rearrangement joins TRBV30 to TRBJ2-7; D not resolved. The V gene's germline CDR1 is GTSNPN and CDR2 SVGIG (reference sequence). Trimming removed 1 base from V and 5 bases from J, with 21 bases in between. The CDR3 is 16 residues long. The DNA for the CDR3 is TGTGCCTGGAGTGGAGAGCGAGGCAAGCCTATGAACGAGCAGTACTTC. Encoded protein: CAWSGERGKPMNEQYF.

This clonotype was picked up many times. CDR3 sequence (DNA): TGTGCCAGCAGTTTAGCCCCAACAGGGGGTAGTACTGAAGCTTTCTTT. It encodes CASSLAPTGGSTEAFF. This rearrangement joins TRBV12-3 or TRBV12-4 to TRBJ1-1, with 8 bases matching TRBD1. J gave up 5 bases and V 0 bases, and 8 bases lay outside the gene matches. This CDR3 is 16 amino acids long.

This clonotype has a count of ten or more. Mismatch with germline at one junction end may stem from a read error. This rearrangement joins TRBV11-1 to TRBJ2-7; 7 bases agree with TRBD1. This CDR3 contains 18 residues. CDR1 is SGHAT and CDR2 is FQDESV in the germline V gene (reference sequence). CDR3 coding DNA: TGTACCAGCAGCTGGAGACAGGGAAATTCACAGAGCTCCTACGAGCAGTACTTC. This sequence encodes CTSSWRQGNSQSSYEQYF.

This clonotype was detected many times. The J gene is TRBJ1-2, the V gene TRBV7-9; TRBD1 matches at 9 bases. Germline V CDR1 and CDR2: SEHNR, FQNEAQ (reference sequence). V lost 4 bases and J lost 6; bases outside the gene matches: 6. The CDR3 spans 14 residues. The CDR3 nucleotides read TGTGCCAGCAGCTCACCGGGACAGGGAAATGGCTACACCTTC. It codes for CASSSPGQGNGYTF.

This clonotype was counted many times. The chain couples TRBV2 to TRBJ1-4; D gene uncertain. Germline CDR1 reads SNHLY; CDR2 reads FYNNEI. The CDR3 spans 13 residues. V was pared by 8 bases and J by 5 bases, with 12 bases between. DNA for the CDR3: TGTGCCAGCCTGAGGGATCGAAATGAAAAACTGTTTTTT. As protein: CASLRDRNEKLFF.

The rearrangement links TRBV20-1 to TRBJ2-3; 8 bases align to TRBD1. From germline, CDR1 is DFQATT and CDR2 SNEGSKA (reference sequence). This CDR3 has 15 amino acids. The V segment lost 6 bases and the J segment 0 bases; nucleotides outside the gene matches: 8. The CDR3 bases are TGCAGTGCACCACATACAGGGGGGAGCACAGATACGCAGTATTTT. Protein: CSAPHTGGSTDTQYF.

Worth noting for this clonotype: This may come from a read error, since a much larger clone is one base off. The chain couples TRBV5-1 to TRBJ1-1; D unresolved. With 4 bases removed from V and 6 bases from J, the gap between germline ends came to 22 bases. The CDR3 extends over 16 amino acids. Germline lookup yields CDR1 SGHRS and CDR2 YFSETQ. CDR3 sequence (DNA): TGCGCCAGCAGCCTTGGTGGGTCAGGTGGCGGCCCTGAAGCTTTCTTT. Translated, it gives CASSLGGSGGGPEAFF.

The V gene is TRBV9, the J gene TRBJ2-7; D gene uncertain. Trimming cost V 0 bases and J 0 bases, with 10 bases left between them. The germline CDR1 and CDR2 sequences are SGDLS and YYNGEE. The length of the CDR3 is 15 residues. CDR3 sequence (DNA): TGTGCCAGCAGCGTAGGGCCAGTGGGCTCCTACGAGCAGTACTTC. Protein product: CASSVGPVGSYEQYF.

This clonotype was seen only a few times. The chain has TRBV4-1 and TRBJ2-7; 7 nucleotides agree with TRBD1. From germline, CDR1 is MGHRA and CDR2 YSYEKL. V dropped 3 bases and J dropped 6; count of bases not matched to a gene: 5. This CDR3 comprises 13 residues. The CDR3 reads CASSHGTVGEQYF. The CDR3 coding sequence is TGCGCCAGCAGCCACGGGACAGTGGGCGAGCAGTACTTC.

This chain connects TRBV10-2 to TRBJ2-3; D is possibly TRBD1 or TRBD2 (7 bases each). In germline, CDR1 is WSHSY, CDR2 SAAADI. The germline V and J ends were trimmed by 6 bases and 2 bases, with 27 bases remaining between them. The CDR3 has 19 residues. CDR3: CASRALSGGGAESTDTQYF. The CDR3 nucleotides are TGCGCCAGCAGAGCCCTCTCAGGGGGGGGCGCCGAGTCCACAGATACGCAGTATTTT.

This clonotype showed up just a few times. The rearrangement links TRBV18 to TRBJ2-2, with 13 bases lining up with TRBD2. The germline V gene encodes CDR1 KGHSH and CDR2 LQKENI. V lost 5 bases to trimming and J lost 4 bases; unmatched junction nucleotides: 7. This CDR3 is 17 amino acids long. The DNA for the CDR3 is TGTGCCAGCTCATCGGGACTAGCGGGGACAGCCACCGGGGAGCTGTTTTTT. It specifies CASSSGLAGTATGELFF.

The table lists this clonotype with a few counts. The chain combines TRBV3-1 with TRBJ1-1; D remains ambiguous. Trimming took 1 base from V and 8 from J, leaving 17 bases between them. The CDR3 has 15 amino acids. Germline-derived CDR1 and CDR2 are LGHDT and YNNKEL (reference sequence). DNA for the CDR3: TGTGCCAGCAGCCAAGTCTCCAGGAGGCCCAACGAAGCTTTCTTT. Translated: CASSQVSRRPNEAFF.

In nucleotides, the CDR3 is TGCAGTGCTGCTACAGGGGCAGATACGCAGTATTTT. Its translation is CSAATGADTQYF. V gene TRBV20-1 combines with J gene TRBJ2-3, with TRBD1 identical over 7 bases. The V segment lost 5 bases and the J segment 4 bases; nucleotides outside the gene matches: 3. The CDR3 length is 12 residues. Germline V gives CDR1 DFQATT, CDR2 SNEGSKA (reference sequence).

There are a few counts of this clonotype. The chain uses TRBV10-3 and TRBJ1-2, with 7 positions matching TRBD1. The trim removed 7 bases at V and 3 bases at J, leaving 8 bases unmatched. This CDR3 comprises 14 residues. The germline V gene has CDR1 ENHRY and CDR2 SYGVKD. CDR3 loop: CAITPGGGDYGYTF. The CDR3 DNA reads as TGTGCCATCACTCCGGGAGGGGGCGACTATGGCTACACCTTC.

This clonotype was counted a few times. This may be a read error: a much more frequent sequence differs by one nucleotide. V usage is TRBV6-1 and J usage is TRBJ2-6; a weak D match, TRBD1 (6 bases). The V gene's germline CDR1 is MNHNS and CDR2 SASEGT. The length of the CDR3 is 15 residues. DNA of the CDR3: TGTGCCGGCAGTGAAGGGGGCTCTGGGGCCAACGTCCTGACTTTC. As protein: CAGSEGGSGANVLTF.

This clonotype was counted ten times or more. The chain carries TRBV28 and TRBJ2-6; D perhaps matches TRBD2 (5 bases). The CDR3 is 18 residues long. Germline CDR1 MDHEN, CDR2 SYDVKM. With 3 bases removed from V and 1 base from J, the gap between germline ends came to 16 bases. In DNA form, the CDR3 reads TGTGCCAGCAGTTTGAGAGGGATATTGGTTTCTGGGGCCAACGTCCTGACTTTC. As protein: CASSLRGILVSGANVLTF.

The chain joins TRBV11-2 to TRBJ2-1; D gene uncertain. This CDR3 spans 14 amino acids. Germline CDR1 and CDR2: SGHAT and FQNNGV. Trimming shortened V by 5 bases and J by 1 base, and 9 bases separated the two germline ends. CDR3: CASSQRTSYNEQFF. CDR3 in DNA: TGTGCCAGCAGCCAACGTACTTCCTACAATGAGCAGTTCTTC.